The following is a T cell receptor (beta chain) sequence with its context. Its antigen remains unidentified. Germline CDR1 KGHSH, CDR2 LQKENI. This CDR3 is built from 13 residues. V was pared by 3 bases and J by 6 bases, with 10 bases between. One entry per CDR3 protein results from TCRdb running MiXCR on the reads. This table holds some 400,000 distinct CDR3 sequences, 18% found once. These data come from a study of T cell repertoires in cytomegalovirus infection. Turning to the study itself: Indications came from public TCR beta signatures; they pointed to CMV infection and to a matching HLA type. Whole-study results and caveats: The ex vivo response was dominated by HLA-C-restricted CMV-specific TCR beta clonotypes. Summed frequency of public TCR beta families distinguished CMV carriers with the relevant HLA.

The sequence was collected from a human donor in good health (CMV status not recorded). Some clones in this sample may be carry-over from other donors' samples. V usage is TRBV18 and J usage is TRBJ2-3; perhaps TRBD1 as D (5 bases). Sequences were obtained from PBMCs. CDR3: CASSPQGLDTQYF. The DNA of the CDR3 is TGTGCCAGCTCACCTCAGGGCCTGGATACGCAGTATTTT.